The TCR beta chain described here comes from a study of blood T cell repertoires in COVID-19. On the study more broadly: Some COVID-19 samples were acute and others convalescent; all came from the United States, Italy and Spain. Sources were T cells, B-cell-depleted T cells, or PBMCs; the material itself was cDNA or gDNA.

The CDR3 has 15 amino acids. Trimming stripped 2 bases from V and 0 bases from J, with 5 bases between. Germline CDR1 is MNHEY and CDR2 is SVGEGT. Original data processing: Reference gene primer amplification gave estimated nucleated cell counts. TCRdb keeps only in-frame clones here, not all; method: immunoSEQ multiplex PCR. That table is the source of V, J and clone size, and D and trimming were worked out from the DNA. The sample lists roughly 79,000 clones; 70% to 90% were seen once. The sequenced sample consisted of peripheral blood. J is TRBJ2-6 and V is TRBV6-2 or TRBV6-3, with D unresolved. The TCR comes from a woman of 80 years or more with active or convalescent COVID-19. The CDR3 loop reads CASSYASSGANVLTF. The DNA for the CDR3 is TGTGCCAGCAGTTACGCGTCCTCTGGGGCCAACGTCCTGACTTTC.